The clone carrying this T cell receptor (beta chain) was counted a few times. Its antigen is not known. MiXCR, run by TCRdb on the RT-PCR reads, gives a single entry per CDR3 protein. The sample records approximately 730,000 distinct CDR3 sequences, approximately 15% being singletons. The sample comes from a study of response to subunit inactivated influenza vaccine. With V trimmed by 5 bases and J by 2 bases, 19 bases remained unmatched. From germline, CDR1 is KGHDR and CDR2 SFDVKD. The CDR3 is made up of 19 amino acids. Findings and limits, study-wide: The authors put forward the suggestion that each seasonal influenza vaccination may bring in only a limited number of new T cells.

Sequenced material: PBMCs from blood, taken less than 15 days before vaccination. The chain joins TRBV24-1 to TRBJ2-7; 8 bases map to TRBD1. This sequence originates from a man between 50 and 59 years old who received an inactivated influenza vaccine. CDR3 sequence: CATSGDRKRGVADTYEQYF. CDR3 DNA sequence: TGTGCCACCAGTGGGGACAGGAAACGTGGGGTAGCCGACACCTACGAGCAGTACTTC.